This is a list of T cell receptor beta chains from one sample in a study of post-analysis software for immune sequencing data. Using its own MiXCR run on the PCR reads, TCRdb lists one record per CDR3 protein. This sample carries 750,000 to 900,000 distinct CDR3 sequences, more than 45% of them seen once, and the ten largest clones take 4.9%. Sequencing input: blood. These receptors were collected from a girl aged 5-17 years with multiple sclerosis. CDR3s include the opening cysteine and the closing phenylalanine or tryptophan. A D gene is named only where the DNA matches it firmly. Clone size appears in some rows only: once, few, many, or a class for an expanded clone.

V gene	D gene	clone size	J gene	CDR3 DNA	CDR3 protein
TRBV7-2	TRBD1	few	TRBJ1-6	TGTGCCAGCAGGGGGGGGACAGGGTCGAAGTTCGTACCCCTCCACTTT	CASRGGTGSKFVPLHF
TRBV18	NA	NA	TRBJ2-1	TGTGCCAGCCGAGCCGGGTTGGATGAGCAGTTCTTC	CASRAGLDEQFF
TRBV15	NA	NA	TRBJ2-7	TGTACCACCAGCAGAGTCAGGTACTCCTACGAGCAGTACTTC	CTTSRVRYSYEQYF
TRBV20-1	TRBD2	NA	TRBJ2-4	TGCAGTGCCCCGGGGGGACCCAAAAACATTCAGTACTTC	CSAPGGPKNIQYF
TRBV6-1	NA	few	TRBJ1-1	TGTGCCAGCAGTGAATCGGGGCCCACTGAAGCTTTCTTT	CASSESGPTEAFF
TRBV28	TRBD2	NA	TRBJ2-1	TGTGCCAGCAGTGCTGGGCTAGCGGGGCCCTACAATGAGCAGTTCTTC	CASSAGLAGPYNEQFF
TRBV20-1	TRBD2	few	TRBJ2-7	TGCAGTGCCCTTATCGGGAGGGCGTCCTACGAGCAGTACTTC	CSALIGRASYEQYF
TRBV12-3/TRBV12-4	TRBD1	NA	TRBJ1-4	TGTGCCAGCAGTTTAGCGCCGGGACAGGGTACAACTAATGAAAAACTGTTTTTT	CASSLAPGQGTTNEKLFF
TRBV20-1	TRBD2	NA	TRBJ2-5	TGCAGTGCTTCCTCAACGGGAGGCCAAGGGGAGACCCAGTACTTC	CSASSTGGQGETQYF
TRBV20-1	NA	NA	TRBJ1-2	TGCAGTGCTAGCAGGGAGAACTATGGCTACACCTTC	CSASRENYGYTF
TRBV3-1	TRBD2	NA	TRBJ2-1	TGTGCCAGCAGACACCTAGCGGCTTCCTACAATGAGCAGTTCTTC	CASRHLAASYNEQFF
TRBV6-1	NA	NA	TRBJ2-7	TGTGCCAGCAGTGAGAACAAAGGACGTACCTACGAGCAGTACTTC	CASSENKGRTYEQYF
TRBV6-1	NA	NA	TRBJ2-3	TGTGCCAGCAGTGAATCACTAACGGGAGGCACAGATACGCAGTATTTT	CASSESLTGGTDTQYF
TRBV15	TRBD2	NA	TRBJ2-1	TGTGCCACCAGCAGAGATTGGGGCGGACTAGCGGGAGGCGCCTACAATGAGCAGTTCTTC	CATSRDWGGLAGGAYNEQFF
TRBV27	NA	few	TRBJ2-5	TGTGCCAGCAGTTCCATACGGGAAGAGACCCAGTACTTC	CASSSIREETQYF
TRBV20-1	TRBD1	few	TRBJ2-4	TGCAGTGCTAGACCAGGGGGTCAGATTCAGTACTTC	CSARPGGQIQYF
TRBV12-5	NA	NA	TRBJ1-1	TGTGCTAGTGGTTCGGGAGGGGGAGGGCGGACTGAAGCTTTCTTT	CASGSGGGGRTEAFF
TRBV7-9	NA	NA	TRBJ2-7	TGTGCCAGCAGGCCGACGGTCGCCGGGGAGCAGTACTTC	CASRPTVAGEQYF
TRBV5-1	TRBD2	few	TRBJ2-1	TGCGCCAGCAGCCCCCTAGCGGGAGCCAACAATGAGCAGTTCTTC	CASSPLAGANNEQFF
TRBV7-9	NA	few	TRBJ2-1	TGTGCCAGCAGCTTACGGCTAGCCGATGAGCAGTTCTTC	CASSLRLADEQFF
TRBV5-1	TRBD2	NA	TRBJ2-3	TGCGCCAGCAGCCGGGGTAACGGGAGGGCCACAGATACGCAGTATTTT	CASSRGNGRATDTQYF
TRBV20-1	NA	NA	TRBJ1-6	TGCAGTGCTAGAGAGGACCGATACGAGGAGTCACCCCTCCACTTT	CSAREDRYEESPLHF